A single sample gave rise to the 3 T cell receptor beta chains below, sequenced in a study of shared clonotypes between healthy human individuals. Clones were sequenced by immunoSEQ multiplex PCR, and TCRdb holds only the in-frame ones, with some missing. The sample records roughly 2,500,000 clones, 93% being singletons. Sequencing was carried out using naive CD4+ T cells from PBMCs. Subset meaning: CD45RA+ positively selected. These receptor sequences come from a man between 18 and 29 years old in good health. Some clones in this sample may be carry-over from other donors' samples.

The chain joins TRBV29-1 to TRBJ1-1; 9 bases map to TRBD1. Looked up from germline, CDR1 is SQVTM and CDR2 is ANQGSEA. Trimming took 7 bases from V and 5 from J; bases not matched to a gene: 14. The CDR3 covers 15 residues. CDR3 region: CSARLGQGSGTEAFF. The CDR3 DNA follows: TGCAGCGCCAGACTAGGACAGGGGTCGGGGACTGAAGCTTTCTTT.

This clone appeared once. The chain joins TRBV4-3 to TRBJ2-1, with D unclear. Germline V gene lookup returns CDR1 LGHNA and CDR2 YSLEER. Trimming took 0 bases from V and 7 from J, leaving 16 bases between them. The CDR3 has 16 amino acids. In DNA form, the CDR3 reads TGCGCCAGCAGCCAAGAAGGAGCGTATAAAGGGAATGAGCAGTTCTTC. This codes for CASSQEGAYKGNEQFF.

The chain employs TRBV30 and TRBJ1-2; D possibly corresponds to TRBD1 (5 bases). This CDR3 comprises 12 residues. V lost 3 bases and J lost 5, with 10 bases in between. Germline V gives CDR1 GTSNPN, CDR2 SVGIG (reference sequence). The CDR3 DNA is TGTGCCTGGAGCCGGGGGGAGTATGGCTACACCTTC. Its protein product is CAWSRGEYGYTF. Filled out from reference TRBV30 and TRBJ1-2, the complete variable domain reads SQTIHQWPATLVQPVGSPLSLECTVEGTSNPNLYWYRQAAGRGLQLLFYSVGIGQISSEVPQNLSASRPQDRQFILSSKKLLLSDSGFYLCAWSRGEYGYTFGSGTRLTVV.